What follows are 29 T cell receptor beta chains derived from one specimen sequenced in a study of T-cell memory formation after mild COVID-19. From the 5' RACE reads, TCRdb called clonotypes with MiXCR, one entry per CDR3 protein. Of approximately 450,000 distinct CDR3 sequences in the sample, 15% to 20% are singletons; the top ten hold 9% to 15%. Input material: PBMCs or a T cell subset sorted from them (not recorded which). The receptors were sampled from an adult woman who had mild COVID-19 (a few samples of this study predate the infection). Cell type and time point are not known.

The chain combines TRBV30 with TRBJ1-2; D call uncertain. Deletions cut 1 base from V and 4 bases from J, with 10 bases between. This CDR3 spans 13 amino acids. In germline, CDR1 is GTSNPN, CDR2 SVGIG (reference sequence). In DNA form, the CDR3 reads TGTGCCTGGAGTGATGGACGGTCCTATGGCTACACCTTC. It encodes CAWSDGRSYGYTF.

The V call is TRBV12-3 or TRBV12-4, the J call TRBJ1-2; D might be TRBD1 (5 bases). The length of the CDR3 is 15 residues. V was pared by 1 base and J by 4 bases, with 13 bases between. This CDR3 reads CASSLVRQGSYGYTF. The CDR3 DNA reads as TGTGCCAGCAGTTTAGTCCGGCAGGGAAGCTATGGCTACACCTTC.

This clonotype was observed a handful of times. V and J are TRBV6-6 and TRBJ2-3, with D possibly being TRBD2 (6 bases). Germline values: CDR1 MNHNY, CDR2 SVGAGI (reference sequence). CDR3 size: 14 residues. Trimming removed 3 bases at V and 2 bases at J, with 9 bases between. This chain's CDR3 is CASSYSGTTDTQYF. Written as DNA, the CDR3 is TGTGCCAGCAGTTATAGCGGTACCACAGATACGCAGTATTTT.

V usage is TRBV7-8 and J usage is TRBJ1-1, with D perhaps TRBD1 (5 bases). The CDR3 loop spans 16 amino acids. V was clipped by 0 bases and J by 1 base, with 12 bases between them. CDR1 is SGHVS and CDR2 is FQNEAQ in the germline V gene. This CDR3 reads CASSLARGRGNTEAFF. CDR3 in DNA: TGTGCCAGCAGCTTAGCCCGCGGGAGGGGGAACACTGAAGCTTTCTTT.

This clonotype was counted a few times. The rearrangement joins TRBV5-6 to TRBJ2-5; 7 bases match TRBD2. CDR3 length: 18 residues. V dropped 4 bases and J dropped 1; count of bases not matched to a gene: 16. From germline, CDR1 is SGHDT and CDR2 YYEEEE. The chain's CDR3 is CASSRPYLAGEAQETQYF. In nucleotides, the CDR3 is TGTGCCAGCAGCAGACCCTATTTGGCGGGAGAGGCCCAAGAGACCCAGTACTTC.

This clonotype was counted between two and nine times. This chain uses TRBV12-5 with TRBJ2-7; D remains unclear. Trimming removed 6 bases from V and 2 bases from J, with 23 bases in between. Germline loops: CDR1 LGHNT, CDR2 FRNRAP. The CDR3 has 17 amino acids. In DNA form, the CDR3 reads TGTGCTAGTGGCCTACCCGTCCCCCAGGAGTCCACCTACGAGCAGTACTTC. Protein: CASGLPVPQESTYEQYF.

The rearrangement uses TRBV7-8 and TRBJ1-5, with 7 bases fitting TRBD1. The CDR3 extends over 15 amino acids. V lost 3 bases, J lost 4 bases, and 6 bases stayed unmatched. Germline-derived CDR1 and CDR2 are SGHVS and FQNEAQ. The CDR3 nucleotides read TGTGCCAGCAGCTTTACTGGGACAGCGAATCAGCCCCAGCATTTT. It yields the protein CASSFTGTANQPQHF.

This chain connects TRBV12-3 or TRBV12-4 to TRBJ1-1; possibly TRBD1 for D (5 bases). The CDR3 extends over 13 amino acids. V was cut by 8 bases and J by 4 bases, with 14 bases left in between. The CDR3 spells CASGLLGGTEAFF. The CDR3 coding sequence is TGTGCCAGCGGACTCCTTGGGGGCACTGAAGCTTTCTTT.

In this sample, this clonotype turned up a few times. The rearrangement links TRBV5-6 to TRBJ2-3, with D unresolved. The CDR3 covers 12 residues. The germline V gene encodes CDR1 SGHDT and CDR2 YYEEEE. Trimming left V 6 bases short and J 2 bases short, with 7 bases between. The CDR3 here is CASTYNTDTQYF. In nucleotides, the CDR3 is TGTGCCAGCACGTACAACACAGATACGCAGTATTTT. The whole variable domain, filled in from reference TRBV5-6 and TRBJ2-3, reads DAGVTQSPTHLIKTRGQQVTLRCSPKSGHDTVSWYQQALGQGPQFIFQYYEEEERQRGNFPDRFSGHQFPNYSSELNVNALLLGDSALYLCASTYNTDTQYFGPGTRLTVL.

The V gene is TRBV20-1, the J gene TRBJ1-5, with TRBD1 as a possible D gene (5 bases). Germline CDR1 DFQATT, CDR2 SNEGSKA (reference sequence). CDR3 size: 12 residues. V lost 6 bases and J lost 4, with 10 bases in between. In nucleotides, the CDR3 is TGCAGTGCAGTGCAGGGAAATCAGCCCCAGCATTTT. Its translation: CSAVQGNQPQHF.

The rearrangement joins TRBV20-1 to TRBJ2-7, with TRBD1 matching 7 bases. Per germline, CDR1 DFQATT and CDR2 SNEGSKA (reference sequence). This CDR3 spans 14 amino acids. V lost 1 base to trimming and J lost 0 bases; unmatched junction nucleotides: 3. This CDR3 is CSARADRISYEQYF. CDR3 DNA sequence: TGCAGTGCTAGAGCGGACAGGATCTCCTACGAGCAGTACTTC.

This chain joins TRBV12-3 or TRBV12-4 and TRBJ2-3; 9 nucleotides align to TRBD2. This CDR3 is built from 16 residues. The V segment lost 6 bases and the J segment 2 bases; nucleotides outside the gene matches: 9. CDR3 sequence: CASSDGLARYTDTQYF. CDR3 nucleotides: TGTGCCAGCAGCGATGGACTAGCGCGTTACACAGATACGCAGTATTTT.

The chain employs TRBV12-3 or TRBV12-4 and TRBJ1-2; D is uncertain. This CDR3 contains 14 residues. Trimming took off 1 base at V and 0 bases at J, with 6 bases between the two ends. CDR3 in amino acids: CASSLGAANYGYTF. The CDR3, as DNA: TGTGCCAGCAGTTTAGGGGCAGCTAACTATGGCTACACCTTC.

The rearrangement joins TRBV4-2 to TRBJ1-5; 9 bases map to TRBD1. The CDR3 extends over 14 amino acids. Germline V CDR1 and CDR2: LGHNA, YNFKEQ. V trimming: 7 bases; J trimming: 7 bases; junction bases outside the gene matches: 8. This CDR3 reads CASTKTGGQQPQHF. For the CDR3, the DNA is TGTGCCAGCACCAAGACAGGGGGGCAACAGCCCCAGCATTTT.

The chain has TRBV12-5 and TRBJ2-3, with D perhaps matching TRBD1 (7 bases). V lost 1 base, J lost 6 bases, and 14 bases lay in between. Germline CDR1 reads LGHNT; CDR2 reads FRNRAP. The CDR3 sequence is 15 residues long. Here the CDR3 DNA reads TGTGCTAGTGGTTTGGATACAGGGGAGGACGATACGCAGTATTTT. Protein sequence: CASGLDTGEDDTQYF.

The rearrangement joins TRBV24-1 to TRBJ2-5; 14 bases align to TRBD2. The CDR3 length is 17 residues. V shed 4 bases and J 3 bases; nucleotides not matched to a gene: 6. The V gene's germline CDR1 is KGHDR and CDR2 SFDVKD. The CDR3 region has the DNA TGTGCCACCAGTGACCCACCGGGACTAGCGGGAGAAGAGACCCAGTACTTC. Its translation is CATSDPPGLAGEETQYF.

This clonotype turned up a few times. This chain joins TRBV18 and TRBJ2-3; the D is unclear. This CDR3 has 15 amino acids. V gave up 2 bases and J gave up 0 bases, with 9 bases separating them. Germline V gene data show CDR1 as KGHSH and CDR2 as LQKENI. The CDR3 loop reads CASSPRQASTDTQYF. The CDR3 DNA is TGTGCCAGCTCACCAAGGCAGGCTAGCACAGATACGCAGTATTTT.

The CDR3 spells CASSVEGTSPGSLFF. CDR3 coding DNA: TGTGCCAGCAGTGTGGAAGGGACTAGCCCCGGCTCACTGTTTTTT. This sequence joins TRBV2 and TRBJ2-2; 9 bases are shared with TRBD2. Germline trimming cut 4 bases from V and 14 bases from J; bases unmatched to any gene: 14. Germline loops: CDR1 SNHLY, CDR2 FYNNEI. The CDR3 is 15 residues long.

This rearrangement joins TRBV6-1 to TRBJ1-1, with D unresolved. CDR3 length: 14 residues. Germline V gene data show CDR1 as MNHNS and CDR2 as SASEGT. Trimming left V 5 bases short and J 5 bases short, with 15 bases between. CDR3 protein: CASSTGTLGTEAFF. The CDR3 DNA reads as TGTGCCAGCAGTACGGGTACTTTGGGGACTGAAGCTTTCTTT.

The V call is TRBV11-2, the J call TRBJ2-1, with unresolved D. Per the germline V gene, CDR1 is SGHAT and CDR2 is FQNNGV. This CDR3 contains 14 residues. V shed 0 bases and J shed 3 bases, with 6 bases lying between them. This chain's CDR3 is CASSLEPGYNEQFF. The CDR3 DNA reads as TGTGCCAGCAGCTTAGAGCCAGGCTACAATGAGCAGTTCTTC. Looking up the rest from reference TRBV11-2 and TRBJ2-1 gives the full variable domain: EAGVAQSPRYKIIEKRQSVAFWCNPISGHATLYWYQQILGQGPKLLIQFQNNGVVDDSQLPKDRFSAERLKGVDSTLKIQPAKLEDSAVYLCASSLEPGYNEQFFGPGTRLTVL.

The chain has TRBV19 and TRBJ2-3; D is unclear. Trimming stripped 3 bases from V and 0 bases from J, with 10 bases between. The germline V gene has CDR1 LNHDA and CDR2 SQIVND (reference sequence). CDR3 length: 15 residues. This CDR3 reads CASSMVGSSTDTQYF. CDR3 bases: TGTGCCAGTAGTATGGTCGGGTCAAGCACAGATACGCAGTATTTT. The full variable domain, completed using reference TRBV19 and TRBJ2-3, is DGGITQSPKYLFRKEGQNVTLSCEQNLNHDAMYWYRQDPGQGLRLIYYSQIVNDFQKGDIAEGYSVSREKKESFPLTVTSAQKNPTAFYLCASSMVGSSTDTQYFGPGTRLTVL.

This rearrangement joins TRBV24-1 to TRBJ2-1; no firm D call. CDR3 length: 13 residues. V gave up 9 bases and J gave up 9 bases, with 17 bases separating them. CDR1 and CDR2 (germline): KGHDR, SFDVKD. CDR3 in amino acids: CATGIGVVAEQFF. Written as DNA, the CDR3 is TGTGCCACCGGTATAGGCGTGGTCGCTGAGCAGTTCTTC.

The chain uses TRBV7-9 and TRBJ2-3; D not certain. V was cut by 4 bases and J by 0 bases, with 8 bases left in between. Germline V lookup: CDR1 SEHNR, CDR2 FQNEAQ (reference sequence). The length of the CDR3 is 14 residues. The CDR3 coding sequence is TGTGCCAGCAGCTCGGTTTCGAGCACAGATACGCAGTATTTT. This codes for CASSSVSSTDTQYF.

This clonotype occurred a few times. The chain uses TRBV7-9 and TRBJ2-1, with unresolved D. Germline CDR1 is SEHNR and CDR2 is FQNEAQ (reference sequence). Between the trimmed V and J ends, which lost 4 bases and 10 bases, there was a span of 14 bases. This CDR3 spans 13 amino acids. In nucleotides, the CDR3 is TGTGCCAGCAGCTCGCCGCCAGCGTGGGAGCAGTTCTTC. This sequence encodes CASSSPPAWEQFF.

This chain connects TRBV19 to TRBJ2-7; 14 bases map to TRBD2. The V and J ends lost 6 bases and 4 bases, in that order; junction bases with no gene match: 2. The CDR3 totals 14 residues. Germline V gene sequence: CDR1 LNHDA, CDR2 SQIVND (reference sequence). The CDR3 DNA reads as TGTGCCAGTAGGACTAGCGGGAGGGGTTACGAGCAGTACTTC. Protein: CASRTSGRGYEQYF.

V gene TRBV12-3 or TRBV12-4 combines with J gene TRBJ1-6, with TRBD1 matching 8 bases. Trimming cost V 2 bases and J 9 bases; bases outside gene matches: 0. The CDR3 totals 13 residues. CDR3 amino acids: CASSLQGASPLHF. Written as DNA, the CDR3 is TGTGCCAGCAGTTTACAGGGGGCTTCACCCCTCCACTTT.

The DNA of the CDR3 is TGTGCCAGCAGCTTGAGATTCGGGGGACTAGCAGTAGGCGAGCAGTACTTC. Translation: CASSLRFGGLAVGEQYF. V is TRBV5-5 and J is TRBJ2-7; 9 bases map to TRBD2. Unmatched junction bases numbered 14, after V lost 1 base and J lost 6 bases. In germline, CDR1 is SGHKS, CDR2 YYEKEE (reference sequence). This CDR3 spans 17 amino acids.

The gene calls are TRBV20-1 and TRBJ2-7; 12 positions match TRBD2. The germline CDR1 and CDR2 sequences are DFQATT and SNEGSKA (reference sequence). J gave up 0 bases and V 5 bases, and 14 bases lay outside the gene matches. The CDR3 spans 18 residues. In nucleotides, the CDR3 is TGCAGTGCTCCGCCCCGGAAAGGACTAGCGGGGAACTCCTACGAGCAGTACTTC. It specifies CSAPPRKGLAGNSYEQYF.

The DNA for the CDR3 is TGCGCCAGCAGCCACGACTACCCTACGTACGAGCAGTACTTC. This sequence encodes CASSHDYPTYEQYF. V is TRBV5-1 and J is TRBJ2-7; weak D call: TRBD2 (5 bases). Germline CDR1 is SGHRS and CDR2 is YFSETQ. The CDR3 is 14 residues long. V lost 4 bases and J lost 4, with 15 bases in between.